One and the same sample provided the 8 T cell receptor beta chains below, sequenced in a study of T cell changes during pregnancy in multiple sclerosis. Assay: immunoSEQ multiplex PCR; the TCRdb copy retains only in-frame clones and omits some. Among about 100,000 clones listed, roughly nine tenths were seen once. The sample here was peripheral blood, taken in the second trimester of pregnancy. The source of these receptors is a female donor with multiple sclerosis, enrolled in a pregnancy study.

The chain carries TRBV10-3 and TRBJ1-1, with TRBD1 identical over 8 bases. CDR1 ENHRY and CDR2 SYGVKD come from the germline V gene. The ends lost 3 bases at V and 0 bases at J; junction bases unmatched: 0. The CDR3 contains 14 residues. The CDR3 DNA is TGTGCCATCAGTGACAGGGGGCTGAACACTGAAGCTTTCTTT. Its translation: CAISDRGLNTEAFF.

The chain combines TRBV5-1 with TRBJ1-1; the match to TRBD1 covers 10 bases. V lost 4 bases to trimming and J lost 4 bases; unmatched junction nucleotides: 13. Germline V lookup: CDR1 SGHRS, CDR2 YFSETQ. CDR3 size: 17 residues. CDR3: CASSPLPDRGPGTEAFF. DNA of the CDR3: TGCGCCAGCAGCCCTCTCCCTGACAGGGGGCCGGGCACTGAAGCTTTCTTT.

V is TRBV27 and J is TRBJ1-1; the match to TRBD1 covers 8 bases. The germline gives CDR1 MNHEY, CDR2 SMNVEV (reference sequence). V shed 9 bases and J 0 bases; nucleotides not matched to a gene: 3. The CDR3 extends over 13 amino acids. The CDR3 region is CASGQGLNTEAFF. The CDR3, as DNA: TGTGCCAGTGGACAGGGTCTGAACACTGAAGCTTTCTTT.

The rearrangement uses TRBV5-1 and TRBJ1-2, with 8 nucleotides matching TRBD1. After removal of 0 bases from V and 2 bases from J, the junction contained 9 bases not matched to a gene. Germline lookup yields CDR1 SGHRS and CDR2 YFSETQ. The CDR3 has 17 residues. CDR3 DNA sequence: TGCGCCAGCAGCTTGGAGGTCAGGGGGCGAAGAAACTATGGCTACACCTTC. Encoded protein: CASSLEVRGRRNYGYTF.

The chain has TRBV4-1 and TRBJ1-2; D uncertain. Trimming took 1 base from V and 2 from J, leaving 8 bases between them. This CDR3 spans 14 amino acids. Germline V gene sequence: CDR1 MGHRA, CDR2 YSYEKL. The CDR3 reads CASSQVAGNYGYTF. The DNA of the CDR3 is TGCGCCAGCAGCCAAGTGGCGGGGAACTATGGCTACACCTTC.

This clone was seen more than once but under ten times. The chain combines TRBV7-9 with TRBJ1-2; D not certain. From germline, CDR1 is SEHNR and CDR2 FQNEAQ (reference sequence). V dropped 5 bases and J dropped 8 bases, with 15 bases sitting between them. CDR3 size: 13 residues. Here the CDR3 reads CASSGGSLWGYTF. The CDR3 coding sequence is TGTGCCAGCAGCGGAGGTAGTTTATGGGGCTACACCTTC.

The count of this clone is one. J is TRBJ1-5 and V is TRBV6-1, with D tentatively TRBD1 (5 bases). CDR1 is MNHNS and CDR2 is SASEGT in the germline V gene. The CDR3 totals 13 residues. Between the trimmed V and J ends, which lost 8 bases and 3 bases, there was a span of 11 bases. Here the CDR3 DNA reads TGTGCCAGCGGGGGGATAGCCAATCAGCCCCAGCATTTT. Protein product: CASGGIANQPQHF.

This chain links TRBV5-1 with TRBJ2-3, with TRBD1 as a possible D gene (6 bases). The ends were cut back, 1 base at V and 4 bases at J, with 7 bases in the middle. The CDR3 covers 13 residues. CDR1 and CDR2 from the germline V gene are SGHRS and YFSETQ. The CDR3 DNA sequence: TGCGCCAGCAGCTTGAAGGGGGCAGATACGCAGTATTTT. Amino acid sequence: CASSLKGADTQYF.